These 18 T cell receptor beta chains share one sample of origin, sequenced in a study of T cell changes during pregnancy in multiple sclerosis. Sequenced by immunoSEQ multiplex PCR; TCRdb stores in-frame clones only, minus some. The sample yields more than 50,000 clones, roughly 94% seen once. Here the sequenced sample was CD8+ T cells from peripheral blood mononuclear cells, taken after pregnancy. The receptors come from a female donor with multiple sclerosis, enrolled in a pregnancy study.

The V and J genes are TRBV19 and TRBJ1-3; D unclear. CDR3 size: 15 residues. V lost 1 base to trimming and J lost 4 bases, with 11 bases between them. Per germline, CDR1 LNHDA and CDR2 SQIVND (reference sequence). The DNA of the CDR3 is TGTGCCAGTAGTATAGGGGCCAGTTCCGGAAACACCATATATTTT. This encodes CASSIGASSGNTIYF.

To note about this clone: No DNA is shown, since the ends of the CDR3 on it are uncertain; the CDR3 is the one TCRdb lists. The genes are TRBV1 and TRBJ2-5; TRBD2, the table's D call, lacks a check against the DNA. TRBV1 is classified as a pseudogene. The CDR3 is 18 amino acids in total, end residues counted. CDR3 amino acids: CTSVASGTSGRVGETQYF.

The chain employs TRBV2 and TRBJ2-5, with 10 bases matching TRBD1. Germline lookup yields CDR1 SNHLY and CDR2 FYNNEI. The CDR3 has 17 residues. V lost 4 bases to trimming and J lost 3 bases; unmatched junction nucleotides: 11. CDR3 sequence reads: CASSGIRTGGEKETQYF. The CDR3 region has the DNA TGTGCCAGCAGTGGAATCCGGACAGGGGGAGAAAAAGAGACCCAGTACTTC.

V and J are TRBV11-2 and TRBJ2-7; 10 nucleotides agree with TRBD1. V dropped 8 bases and J dropped 3; count of bases not matched to a gene: 13. CDR3 length: 16 residues. CDR1 and CDR2 (germline): SGHAT, FQNNGV. The CDR3: CASVGGGQGPFYEQYF. The CDR3 DNA sequence: TGTGCCAGCGTAGGGGGGGGACAGGGGCCGTTCTACGAGCAGTACTTC.

The V gene is TRBV6-4, the J gene TRBJ2-3; 11 bases line up with TRBD2. CDR3 size: 16 residues. Germline trimming cut 0 bases from V and 6 bases from J; bases unmatched to any gene: 5. Looked up from germline, CDR1 is MRHNA and CDR2 is SNTAGT. CDR3 DNA: TGTGCCAGCAGTGACTCCACTAGCGGGAGTATGGATACGCAGTATTTT. Protein: CASSDSTSGSMDTQYF.

DNA for the CDR3: TGTGCCAGACCCCCTGGGGACAGGGGGCGCGAAAATAGCAATCAGCCCCAGCATTTT. It is translated as CARPPGDRGRENSNQPQHF. The rearrangement joins TRBV6-4 to TRBJ1-5; 12 bases are a match to TRBD1. CDR3 length: 19 amino acids. Germline V gene sequence: CDR1 MRHNA, CDR2 SNTAGT. The ends lost 9 bases at V and 0 bases at J; junction bases unmatched: 15.

The rearrangement uses TRBV5-1 and TRBJ1-3; 7 bases agree with TRBD1. The CDR3 is made up of 16 amino acids. Trimming cost V 0 bases and J 0 bases; bases outside gene matches: 3. From germline, CDR1 is SGHRS and CDR2 YFSETQ. The CDR3 coding sequence is TGCGCCAGCAGCTTGGCGCAGGGGGTCTCTGGAAACACCATATATTTT. Protein product: CASSLAQGVSGNTIYF.

This clone was recorded only once. The V and J genes are TRBV25-1 and TRBJ2-3; 9 bases fit TRBD2. Germline lookup yields CDR1 MGHDK and CDR2 SYGVNS. Losses at the gene ends were 11 bases for V and 0 bases for J; bases not matched to a gene: 3. The CDR3 consists of 13 residues. CDR3 in DNA: TGTGCCCTTCTAGCGGGAAGCACAGATACGCAGTATTTT. Translation: CALLAGSTDTQYF.

The chain joins TRBV28 to TRBJ1-2, with 9 bases fitting TRBD1. CDR1 and CDR2 (germline): MDHEN, SYDVKM. The CDR3 totals 14 residues. Unmatched junction bases numbered 7, after V lost 4 bases and J lost 7 bases. The CDR3 DNA sequence: TGTGCCAGCAGTTCGCAACAGGGGGCTTTTGGCTACACCTTC. Residues: CASSSQQGAFGYTF.

The chain links TRBV30 to TRBJ1-2, with 7 bases fitting TRBD1. The CDR3 runs 15 residues. The V segment lost 3 bases and the J segment 4 bases; nucleotides outside the gene matches: 11. CDR1 is GTSNPN and CDR2 is SVGIG in the germline V gene (reference sequence). The CDR3 DNA reads TGTGCCTGGAGGGGGACAGTCCGCGCCACCTATGGCTACACCTTC. Protein sequence: CAWRGTVRATYGYTF.

J is TRBJ1-2 and V is TRBV13; D perhaps matches TRBD1 (6 bases). The germline V gene encodes CDR1 PRHDT and CDR2 FYEKMQ (reference sequence). The length of the CDR3 is 16 residues. V was pared by 3 bases and J by 8 bases, with 22 bases between. CDR3 region: CASSFIAGPGVKGYTF. CDR3 DNA: TGTGCCAGCAGCTTTATTGCGGGCCCAGGGGTAAAGGGCTACACCTTC.

This chain links TRBV27 with TRBJ2-7, with TRBD1 identical over 9 bases. Per the germline V gene, CDR1 is MNHEY and CDR2 is SMNVEV (reference sequence). The CDR3 is 14 residues long. The ends lost 2 bases at V and 3 bases at J; junction bases unmatched: 2. Here the CDR3 DNA reads TGTGCCAGCAGTTTAACAGGGGGCTTCTACGAGCAGTACTTC. The encoded protein is CASSLTGGFYEQYF.

In DNA, the CDR3 is TGTGCCAGCAGCTTCGGACAGGGAATGTATGAGACCCAGTACTTC. This sequence encodes CASSFGQGMYETQYF. The V gene is TRBV28, the J gene TRBJ2-5, with 8 positions matching TRBD1. The CDR3 covers 15 residues. Germline CDR1 MDHEN, CDR2 SYDVKM. Trimming removed 6 bases from V and 5 bases from J; junction bases left unmatched: 11.

The V and J genes are TRBV5-1 and TRBJ2-3; 8 positions match TRBD1. Germline V gene data show CDR1 as SGHRS and CDR2 as YFSETQ. The CDR3 consists of 18 residues. Germline trimming cut 0 bases from V and 0 bases from J; bases unmatched to any gene: 9. CDR3 in DNA: TGCGCCAGCAGCTTGGCAGGGGGCGGACTCCCTAGCACAGATACGCAGTATTTT. Residues: CASSLAGGGLPSTDTQYF.

The chain couples TRBV19 to TRBJ2-1; 15 nucleotides line up with TRBD2. The ends lost 3 bases at V and 3 bases at J; junction bases unmatched: 9. CDR3 size: 19 residues. Germline V lookup: CDR1 LNHDA, CDR2 SQIVND (reference sequence). The CDR3 region is CASSIRTSGRAFDYNEQFF. CDR3 DNA sequence: TGTGCCAGTAGTATTCGGACTAGCGGGAGGGCCTTTGACTACAATGAGCAGTTCTTC. Filled out from reference TRBV19 and TRBJ2-1, the complete variable domain reads DGGITQSPKYLFRKEGQNVTLSCEQNLNHDAMYWYRQDPGQGLRLIYYSQIVNDFQKGDIAEGYSVSREKKESFPLTVTSAQKNPTAFYLCASSIRTSGRAFDYNEQFFGPGTRLTVL.

The genes are TRBV14 and TRBJ2-7, with D perhaps matching TRBD1 (6 bases). This CDR3 spans 14 amino acids. The V gene lost 1 base and the J gene lost 2 bases, with 9 bases spanning the gap. Per the germline V gene, CDR1 is SGHDN and CDR2 is FVKESK. CDR3 in DNA: TGTGCCAGCAGCCAAGGGACAGCTACCTACGAGCAGTACTTC. Amino acids: CASSQGTATYEQYF.

The chain couples TRBV5-5 to TRBJ1-5; D perhaps matches TRBD1 (5 bases). The CDR3 loop spans 15 amino acids. The V end was cut by 2 bases, the J end by 0 bases, with 9 bases between. The germline CDR1 and CDR2 sequences are SGHKS and YYEKEE (reference sequence). The CDR3 sequence: CASSFGGGSNQPQHF. The CDR3 DNA follows: TGTGCCAGCAGCTTTGGGGGGGGTAGCAATCAGCCCCAGCATTTT.

The J gene is TRBJ2-5, the V gene TRBV30; TRBD2 might be the D (5 bases). The V end was cut by 5 bases, the J end by 7 bases, with 11 bases between. This CDR3 region has 11 residues. In germline, CDR1 is GTSNPN, CDR2 SVGIG (reference sequence). The CDR3 region is CAWGLGRTQYF. As DNA, the CDR3 is TGTGCCTGGGGGCTAGGGAGGACCCAGTACTTC. Drawing the rest from reference TRBV30 and TRBJ2-5, the complete variable domain is SQTIHQWPATLVQPVGSPLSLECTVEGTSNPNLYWYRQAAGRGLQLLFYSVGIGQISSEVPQNLSASRPQDRQFILSSKKLLLSDSGFYLCAWGLGRTQYFGPGTRLLVL.